This T cell receptor beta chain was profiled in a study of blood T cell repertoires in COVID-19. Background on the study: Samples of COVID-19 (acute and convalescent) were obtained from the United States, Italy and Spain. T cells, B-cell-depleted T cells, or PBMCs provided the cDNA or gDNA that served as material.

This clone was seen just once. In the source study's methods: Amplified reference gene primers provided the basis for estimating nucleated cell counts. Some clones are missing from TCRdb's copy, which holds only in-frame ones; the method was immunoSEQ multiplex PCR. V, J and clone size derive from that table, while D and trimming were established from the DNA sequence. This table holds approximately 190,000 clones, about 82% found once. The CDR3 is 16 residues long. The germline V gene encodes CDR1 SNHLY and CDR2 FYNNEI. Trimming cost V 2 bases and J 3 bases; bases outside gene matches: 7. Specimen: peripheral blood. The chain joins TRBV2 to TRBJ2-1, with 7 bases lining up with TRBD2. This TCR was sampled from a woman younger than 45 with acute or convalescent COVID-19. CDR3 residues: CASSEFSLAVYNEQFF. DNA for the CDR3: TGTGCCAGCAGTGAATTTTCCCTAGCGGTCTACAATGAGCAGTTCTTC. Filled out from reference TRBV2 and TRBJ2-1, the complete variable domain reads EPEVTQTPSHQVTQMGQEVILRCVPISNHLYFYWYRQILGQKVEFLVSFYNNEISEKSEIFDDQFSVERPDGSNFTLKIRSTKLEDSAMYFCASSEFSLAVYNEQFFGPGTRLTVL.